These T cell receptor beta chains were read from a single sample in a study of PD-1 blockade in classical Hodgkin lymphoma. Assay used: immunoSEQ multiplex PCR; TCRdb lists only in-frame clones, some missing. The sample lists some 16,000 clones; around 80% were seen once. Sample: peripheral blood mononuclear cells (PBMCs), taken before the second cycle of nivolumab. Source of these receptors: a human donor with classical Hodgkin lymphoma. CDR3s include the opening cysteine and the closing phenylalanine or tryptophan. A D gene is named only where the DNA matches it firmly. For some rows the clone size is stated as once, few or many, or as a class when expanded; others skip it.

>-|-|TRBV30|TRBJ1-3
TGTGCCTGGAGTGTATTGGGCTCTGGAAACACCATATATTTT
CAWSVLGSGNTIYF
>few|-|TRBV5-4|TRBJ1-2
TGTGCCAGCAGCTTAGGTGTCCAGACAAGGGACGGCTACACCTTC
CASSLGVQTRDGYTF
>-|TRBD1|TRBV11-2|TRBJ1-5
TGTGCCAGCAGCTTGGGACAGACCAATCAGCCCCAGCATTTT
CASSLGQTNQPQHF
>-|TRBD1|TRBV27|TRBJ1-6
TGTGCCAGCAGAGGGGGCCCAGGCCTCCACTTT
CASRGGPGLHF
>-|TRBD1|TRBV30|TRBJ2-3
TGTGCCTGGAGTTCATCGTTCGGGCAGGGGGGCACAGATACGCAGTATTTT
CAWSSSFGQGGTDTQYF
>-|-|TRBV6-1|TRBJ1-1
TGTGCCAGCAGTGTTCTAGTGGGGCACTTCGATGGGGCTTTCTTT
CASSVLVGHFDGAFF
>-|-|TRBV19|TRBJ2-4
TGTGCCAGTAGTACAGGGGAAAACATTCAGTACTTC
CASSTGENIQYF
>-|TRBD2|TRBV27|TRBJ2-1
TGTGCCAGCAGCGAAAGCGGGGGAAGGAACAATGAGCAGTTCTTC
CASSESGGRNNEQFF
>once|-|TRBV20-1|TRBJ2-7
TGCAGTGCTAGTGCCTACGAGCAGTACTTC
CSASAYEQYF
>-|-|TRBV6-5|TRBJ1-5
TGTGCCAGCAGTTACGGTGAGGGCATGGCCCGGCATTTT
CASSYGEGMARHF
>-|-|TRBV5-4|TRBJ2-3
TGTGCCAGCAGCTTCAAATCCGGGGGGCCTGGAGATACGCAGTATTTT
CASSFKSGGPGDTQYF
>-|-|TRBV5-5|TRBJ2-7
TGTGCCAGCAGCTTGTCCGGGACTGTGACCTACGAGCAGTACTTC
CASSLSGTVTYEQYF
>-|-|TRBV9|TRBJ1-6
TGTGCCAGCAGCGTAGAACAGACTAATTCACCCCTCCACTTT
CASSVEQTNSPLHF
>few|TRBD1|TRBV2|TRBJ2-3
TGTGCCAGCAGTACAGGGGGAGCGGATACGCAGTATTTT
CASSTGGADTQYF
>-|-|TRBV20-1|TRBJ1-1
TGCAGAGGTTGGGGGACTGAAGCTTTCTTT
CRGWGTEAFF
>medium-sized|TRBD2|TRBV28|TRBJ2-1
TGTGCCAGCAGTTTTGGCCAGCGGGGATCTTCCTACAATGAGCAGTTCTTC
CASSFGQRGSSYNEQFF
>-|-|TRBV6-1|TRBJ2-6
TGTGCCAGCTGTGCCTTCCTCCGGGCCAACGTCCTGACTTTC
CASCAFLRANVLTF
>-|-|TRBV5-4|TRBJ2-2
TGTGCCAGCAGCTTGGGGGGGAGCCGGGCCGGGGAGCTGTTTTTT
CASSLGGSRAGELFF
>-|TRBD1|TRBV18|TRBJ2-2
TGTGCCAGCTCACCAAGGCAGGGGGCGGACACCGGGGAGCTGTTTTTT
CASSPRQGADTGELFF
>-|-|TRBV5-1|TRBJ1-2
TGCGCCAGCAGCTTGGGACAGGAATCCAGCTACACCTTC
CASSLGQESSYTF
>-|TRBD1|TRBV13|TRBJ2-7
TGTGCCAGCAGCACCCGGACAGGAAGCACCGACGAGCAGTACTTC
CASSTRTGSTDEQYF
>-|TRBD1|TRBV9|TRBJ1-2
TGTGCCAGCAGCCCTGGGACAGACAACTATGGCTACACCTTC
CASSPGTDNYGYTF
>few|-|TRBV5-4|TRBJ1-2
TGTGCCAGCAGCTTGGACTCGTTCTATGGCTACACCTTC
CASSLDSFYGYTF
>once|-|TRBV7-3|TRBJ1-1
TGTGCCAGCAACATACAGGAGAACACTGAAGCTTTCTTT
CASNIQENTEAFF
>-|TRBD1|TRBV5-4|TRBJ1-1
TGTGCCAGCAGCCCATCCGGGACAGGGACTTGGAACACTGAAGCTTTCTTT
CASSPSGTGTWNTEAFF
>-|-|TRBV18|TRBJ1-1
TGTGCCAGCTCACCACAGGGTAGGGGGACTGAAGCTTTCTTT
CASSPQGRGTEAFF
>-|-|TRBV19|TRBJ2-1
TGTGCCAGTACCCCCCGGTCGACTAATGAGCAGTTCTTC
CASTPRSTNEQFF
>-|-|TRBV6-1|TRBJ1-1
TGTGCCAGCAGTGAAGAGGCGGGTAGTATCACTGAAGCTTTCTTT
CASSEEAGSITEAFF
>few|-|TRBV5-1|TRBJ1-5
TGCGCCAGCAGCTCAGGAGGGGACGGTGCTTGGCCCCAGCATTTT
CASSSGGDGAWPQHF
>once|TRBD1|TRBV5-6|TRBJ2-7
TGTGCCAGCAGCCCGCCACCTGGGACAGCCTACGAGCAGTACTTC
CASSPPPGTAYEQYF
>-|-|TRBV7-2|TRBJ1-1
TGTGCCAGCAGCTTACTCGCACTCACGAACACTGAAGCTTTCTTT
CASSLLALTNTEAFF
>-|TRBD1|TRBV30|TRBJ1-4
TGTGCCTGGAGTGAGACAGGGGAAGAAAAACTGTTTTTT
CAWSETGEEKLFF
>-|-|TRBV7-2|TRBJ2-7
TGTGCCAGCAGCTTATTCACCGGGGCAACCTACGAGCAGTACTTC
CASSLFTGATYEQYF
>-|TRBD2|TRBV5-6|TRBJ2-1
TGTGCCAGCAGCTTGACTAGCGGGGGGATCTACAATGAGCAGTTCTTC
CASSLTSGGIYNEQFF
>-|-|TRBV5-1|TRBJ2-2
TGCGCCACCGACCTTTCGGCGGGACATTACTCGAACACCGGGGAGCTGTTTTTT
CATDLSAGHYSNTGELFF
>-|-|TRBV2|TRBJ2-7
TGTGCCAGCAGTGAAGAGGTGGCAGGGGAGATACCCTACGAGCAGTACTTC
CASSEEVAGEIPYEQYF